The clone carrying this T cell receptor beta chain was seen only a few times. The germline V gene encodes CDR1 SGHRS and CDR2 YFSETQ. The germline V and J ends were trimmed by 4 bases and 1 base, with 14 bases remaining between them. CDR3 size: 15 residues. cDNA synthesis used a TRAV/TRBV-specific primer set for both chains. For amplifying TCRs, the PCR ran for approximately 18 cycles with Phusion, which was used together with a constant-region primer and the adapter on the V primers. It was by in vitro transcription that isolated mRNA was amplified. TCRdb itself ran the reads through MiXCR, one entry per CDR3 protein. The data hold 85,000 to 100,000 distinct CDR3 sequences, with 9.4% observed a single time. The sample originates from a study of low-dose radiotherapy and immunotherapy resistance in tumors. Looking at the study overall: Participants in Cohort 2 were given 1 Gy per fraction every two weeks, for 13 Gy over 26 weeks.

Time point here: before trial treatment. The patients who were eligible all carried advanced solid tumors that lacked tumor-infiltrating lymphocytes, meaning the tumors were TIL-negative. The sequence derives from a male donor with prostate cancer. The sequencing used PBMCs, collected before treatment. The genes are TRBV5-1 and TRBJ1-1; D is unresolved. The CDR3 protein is CASSQGSRANTEAFF. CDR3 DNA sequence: TGCGCCAGCAGCCAAGGGTCCCGGGCGAACACTGAAGCTTTCTTT.